The 31 T cell receptor beta chains below all came from one sample that was sequenced in a study of cytomegalovirus exposure and HLA in healthy donors. The PCR had 60 Vbeta and 13 Jbeta primers. Generated by immunoSEQ multiplex PCR, the TCRdb table keeps only in-frame clones and is missing some. The sample yields 42,000 or so clones, about 50% seen once. Specimen: PBMCs. Receptors were obtained from a human donor in good health.

The chain has TRBV4-2 and TRBJ2-5, with 9 nucleotides matching TRBD2. The CDR3 runs to 13 residues. Germline V gene lookup returns CDR1 LGHNA and CDR2 YNFKEQ. V shed 6 bases, J shed 1 base, and the junction held 0 bases outside the gene matches. DNA for the CDR3: TGTGCCAGCAGGACTAGCGGCCAAGAGACCCAGTACTTC. Amino acid sequence: CASRTSGQETQYF.

The chain joins TRBV5-5 to TRBJ2-1; perhaps TRBD1 as D (5 bases). V lost 1 base, J lost 4 bases, and 6 bases lay in between. This CDR3 spans 13 amino acids. CDR1 and CDR2 (germline): SGHKS, YYEKEE (reference sequence). The CDR3 bases are TGTGCCAGCAGCTTGAGACAGTACAATGAGCAGTTCTTC. This encodes CASSLRQYNEQFF. Full variable domain (rest looked up from reference TRBV5-5 and TRBJ2-1): DAGVTQSPTHLIKTRGQQVTLRCSPISGHKSVSWYQQVLGQGPQFIFQYYEKEERGRGNFPDRFSARQFPNYSSELNVNALLLGDSALYLCASSLRQYNEQFFGPGTRLTVL.

The V gene is TRBV7-3, the J gene TRBJ1-2; TRBD1 matches 8 bases. The germline V gene has CDR1 SGHTA and CDR2 FQGTGA. The V gene end was trimmed by 5 bases and the J gene end by 6 bases; junction bases not matched to a gene: 14. The CDR3 is 16 amino acids. CDR3 DNA: TGTGCCAGCAGCCCAGGGGGCGCAGGGAGGTTGGATGGCTACACCTTC. It encodes CASSPGGAGRLDGYTF. Full variable domain (missing parts from reference TRBV7-3 and TRBJ1-2): GAGVSQTPSNKVTEKGKYVELRCDPISGHTALYWYRQSLGQGPEFLIYFQGTGAADDSGLPNDRFFAVRPEGSVSTLKIQRTERGDSAVYLCASSPGGAGRLDGYTFGSGTRLTVV.

This clone was picked up a small number of times. This chain links TRBV18 with TRBJ1-1; 11 bases are a match to TRBD1. J was trimmed by 6 bases and V by 10 bases; bases with no gene match: 16. Per the germline V gene, CDR1 is KGHSH and CDR2 is LQKENI. This CDR3 contains 16 residues. Written as DNA, the CDR3 is TGTGCCACCCACACCGGGACAGGGGGGACCGGCGCTGAAGCTTTCTTT. Protein sequence: CATHTGTGGTGAEAFF.

The V gene is TRBV6-5, the J gene TRBJ2-3; 9 nucleotides align to TRBD2. The CDR3 is 13 amino acids. The germline V gene has CDR1 MNHEY and CDR2 SVGAGI. After removal of 10 bases from V and 6 bases from J, the junction contained 8 bases not matched to a gene. This CDR3 is CATYLAGTDTQYF. As DNA, the CDR3 is TGTGCCACCTACCTAGCGGGAACCGATACGCAGTATTTT.

This clone has more than one count but fewer than ten. The chain recombines TRBV2 with TRBJ2-5; perhaps TRBD2 as D (6 bases). Germline V gene lookup returns CDR1 SNHLY and CDR2 FYNNEI. The V end lost 2 bases, the J end lost 4 bases, and 17 bases lay between the germline ends. The CDR3 has 16 residues. The CDR3 coding sequence is TGTGCCAGCAGTGAAAGTTTCCCGGGGGACTCAGAGACCCAGTACTTC. It specifies CASSESFPGDSETQYF.

CDR3: CASSLARKGPVEKLFF. The CDR3 DNA is TGTGCCAGCAGCTTAGCAAGAAAGGGGCCGGTTGAAAAACTGTTTTTT. The V and J genes are TRBV7-2 and TRBJ1-4; possible D gene TRBD1, 5 bases. The CDR3 extends over 16 amino acids. Germline V gives CDR1 SGHTA, CDR2 FQGNSA. V lost 0 bases and J lost 7, with 15 bases in between.

This sequence joins TRBV7-6 and TRBJ2-2; maybe TRBD1 (6 bases). The V gene's germline CDR1 is SGHVS and CDR2 FNYEAQ. The V end lost 4 bases, the J end lost 1 base, and 13 bases lay between the germline ends. This CDR3 comprises 16 residues. The CDR3 DNA reads TGTGCCAGCAGCTCAGGCGGACAGAAGAACACCGGGGAGCTGTTTTTT. Protein: CASSSGGQKNTGELFF.

V usage is TRBV5-6 and J usage is TRBJ1-1, with TRBD1 matching over 7 bases. The CDR3 length is 14 residues. In germline, CDR1 is SGHDT, CDR2 YYEEEE. J lost 3 bases, V lost 4 bases, and 6 bases had no gene match. DNA for the CDR3: TGTGCCAGCAGCCCGACAGGGCGGTACACTGAAGCTTTCTTT. Translated, it gives CASSPTGRYTEAFF. Using reference TRBV5-6 and TRBJ1-1 for the parts outside the CDR3, the full variable domain is DAGVTQSPTHLIKTRGQQVTLRCSPKSGHDTVSWYQQALGQGPQFIFQYYEEEERQRGNFPDRFSGHQFPNYSSELNVNALLLGDSALYLCASSPTGRYTEAFFGQGTRLTVV.

The chain carries TRBV7-8 and TRBJ2-4, with 8 bases matching TRBD2. CDR1 and CDR2 (germline): SGHVS, FQNEAQ. There are 15 residues in the CDR3. The junction had 8 bases not matched to a gene; V was cut back by 4 bases and J by 6 bases. CDR3 residues: CASSWQTGGVNIQYF. CDR3 nucleotide sequence: TGTGCCAGCAGCTGGCAGACGGGAGGGGTAAACATTCAGTACTTC.

This clone was detected a few times. The gene calls are TRBV11-2 and TRBJ2-5; TRBD2 aligns across 11 bases. Germline V gene data show CDR1 as SGHAT and CDR2 as FQNNGV. Trimming took 4 bases from V and 4 from J; bases not matched to a gene: 5. The CDR3 is 15 amino acids. The CDR3 loop is CASSSTLAGGETQYF. In DNA, the CDR3 is TGTGCCAGCAGCTCTACTCTAGCGGGAGGAGAGACCCAGTACTTC.

The rearrangement uses TRBV4-2 and TRBJ2-3; 8 nucleotides line up with TRBD1. The CDR3 has 17 residues. The V segment lost 0 bases and the J segment 2 bases; nucleotides outside the gene matches: 7. The V gene's germline CDR1 is LGHNA and CDR2 YNFKEQ. Here the CDR3 DNA reads TGTGCCAGCAGCCAAGAGAATGGGGACAGGATCACAGATACGCAGTATTTT. Residues: CASSQENGDRITDTQYF.

The chain carries TRBV30 and TRBJ2-7; possible D gene TRBD1, 6 bases. With 2 bases removed from V and 3 bases from J, the gap between germline ends came to 14 bases. This CDR3 is built from 14 residues. CDR1 is GTSNPN and CDR2 is SVGIG in the germline V gene (reference sequence). CDR3 in DNA: TGTGCCTGGAGTAGGGACAACCGTTACTACGAGCAGTACTTC. Amino acid sequence: CAWSRDNRYYEQYF.

The gene calls are TRBV30 and TRBJ1-4, with TRBD1 matching 12 bases. The germline gives CDR1 GTSNPN, CDR2 SVGIG (reference sequence). The length of the CDR3 is 14 residues. J gave up 7 bases and V 2 bases, and 2 bases lay outside the gene matches. CDR3 loop: CAWSRDRGPEKLFF. DNA for the CDR3: TGTGCCTGGAGTAGGGACAGGGGGCCTGAAAAACTGTTTTTT.

The rearrangement joins TRBV14 to TRBJ1-2; 7 nucleotides match TRBD1. The germline V gene has CDR1 SGHDN and CDR2 FVKESK. The CDR3 loop spans 12 amino acids. V shed 1 base and J 12 bases; nucleotides not matched to a gene: 5. Written as DNA, the CDR3 is TGTGCCAGCAGCCAAGTACAGGGGAGAAACACCTTC. This translates into CASSQVQGRNTF.

CDR3 coding DNA: TGTGCCAGCAGTGGGGGGACTAGCACCCGCGAGCAGTACTTC. Amino acid sequence: CASSGGTSTREQYF. This rearrangement joins TRBV2 to TRBJ2-7, with TRBD2 matching over 9 bases. Looked up from germline, CDR1 is SNHLY and CDR2 is FYNNEI. There are 14 residues in the CDR3. Trimming cost V 4 bases and J 6 bases; bases outside gene matches: 7.

This sequence joins TRBV28 and TRBJ2-7, with D perhaps TRBD2 (5 bases). The V end lost 5 bases, the J end lost 2 bases, and 16 bases lay between the germline ends. This CDR3 region has 15 residues. Germline V lookup: CDR1 MDHEN, CDR2 SYDVKM. Written as DNA, the CDR3 is TGTGCCAGCAGTGAAGAGGGTGCTAGGACCTACGAGCAGTACTTC. Its protein product is CASSEEGARTYEQYF.

The chain has TRBV27 and TRBJ1-5; weak D call: TRBD1 (6 bases). This CDR3 is 15 amino acids long. Looked up from germline, CDR1 is MNHEY and CDR2 is SMNVEV (reference sequence). Trimming removed 8 bases at V and 0 bases at J, with 14 bases between. The CDR3 sequence is CASLKRGGSNQPQHF. In nucleotides, the CDR3 is TGTGCCAGCCTAAAACGAGGGGGTAGCAATCAGCCCCAGCATTTT.

J is TRBJ2-1 and V is TRBV2; 8 nucleotides align to TRBD2. This CDR3 contains 16 residues. Germline values: CDR1 SNHLY, CDR2 FYNNEI. V trimming: 5 bases; J trimming: 3 bases; junction bases outside the gene matches: 9. As DNA, the CDR3 is TGTGCCAGCAGTCAAATGGGCGGGGGGTACTACAATGAGCAGTTCTTC. It translates to CASSQMGGGYYNEQFF.

This chain uses TRBV28 with TRBJ2-3; 7 bases fit TRBD1. CDR1 MDHEN and CDR2 SYDVKM come from the germline V gene. The CDR3 contains 15 residues. V lost 5 bases and J lost 6; bases outside the gene matches: 11. In DNA form, the CDR3 reads TGTGCCAGCAGTGCCCACAGGGGTTGGGGCGATACGCAGTATTTT. It translates to CASSAHRGWGDTQYF.

This clone occurred a few times. The CDR3 bases are TGTGCCTGGAGTATGACGGACTCGTCTGGCTACACCTTC. Translation: CAWSMTDSSGYTF. This sequence joins TRBV30 and TRBJ1-2, with D unresolved. The CDR3 runs to 13 residues. CDR1 is GTSNPN, CDR2 SVGIG, per germline (reference sequence). Trimming took off 2 bases at V and 7 bases at J, with 14 bases between the two ends.

This clone was counted between two and nine times. The chain is built from TRBV19 and TRBJ2-7, with 10 bases that match TRBD2. There are 15 residues in the CDR3. The V and J ends lost 2 bases and 5 bases, in that order; junction bases with no gene match: 6. CDR1 and CDR2 from the germline V gene are LNHDA and SQIVND (reference sequence). Written as DNA, the CDR3 is TGTGCCAGTAGTATATCTACTAGCGGGGTTAACGAGCAGTACTTC. Its translation: CASSISTSGVNEQYF.

The chain is built from TRBV19 and TRBJ1-6; 9 bases agree with TRBD1. J was trimmed by 6 bases and V by 2 bases; bases with no gene match: 8. The CDR3 loop spans 17 amino acids. Germline assignment: CDR1 LNHDA and CDR2 SQIVND (reference sequence). The CDR3 DNA sequence: TGTGCCAGTAGTATAACAGGGGGCGTCCCAGGTAATTCACCCCTCCACTTT. It translates to CASSITGGVPGNSPLHF.

V gene TRBV19 combines with J gene TRBJ2-5; D is unclear. The V end was cut by 2 bases, the J end by 1 base, with 5 bases between. Germline loops: CDR1 LNHDA, CDR2 SQIVND (reference sequence). The CDR3 contains 13 residues. This CDR3 reads CASSIQAQETQYF. The CDR3 DNA is TGTGCCAGTAGTATACAGGCCCAAGAGACCCAGTACTTC.

This chain connects TRBV27 to TRBJ1-6; the match to TRBD1 covers 8 bases. The J segment lost 7 bases and the V segment lost 6 bases, leaving 5 bases of the junction unmatched. The CDR3 totals 14 residues. The germline V gene encodes CDR1 MNHEY and CDR2 SMNVEV (reference sequence). The CDR3 DNA reads as TGTGCCAGCAGGCGACAGGGGATGAATTCACCCCTCCACTTT. This encodes CASRRQGMNSPLHF.

The rearrangement uses TRBV30 and TRBJ1-5; D gene unclear. Germline loops: CDR1 GTSNPN, CDR2 SVGIG (reference sequence). V dropped 5 bases and J dropped 0 bases, with 14 bases sitting between them. The CDR3 covers 15 residues. In DNA, the CDR3 is TGTGCCTGGTCGGGGAGCTCCTCTAGCAATCAGCCCCAGCATTTT. Amino acids: CAWSGSSSSNQPQHF.

This clone showed up just a few times. This rearrangement joins TRBV4-2 to TRBJ1-1; perhaps TRBD1 as D (5 bases). The germline V gene has CDR1 LGHNA and CDR2 YNFKEQ. The CDR3 runs 15 residues. V was trimmed by 1 base and J by 5 bases, leaving 14 bases between them. CDR3 in DNA: TGTGCCAGCAGCCAAGGGGAGGGGAAAGGAACTGAAGCTTTCTTT. Its protein product is CASSQGEGKGTEAFF.

The chain employs TRBV6-1 and TRBJ1-2; D possibly corresponds to TRBD1 (5 bases). In germline, CDR1 is MNHNS, CDR2 SASEGT. V was cut by 6 bases and J by 2 bases, with 16 bases left in between. There are 15 residues in the CDR3. In DNA form, the CDR3 reads TGTGCCAGCAGGAAACCGGGACTGGGAAACTATGGCTACACCTTC. As protein: CASRKPGLGNYGYTF.

This chain connects TRBV6-1 to TRBJ1-1; 7 nucleotides line up with TRBD1. J lost 2 bases, V lost 7 bases, and 4 bases had no gene match. Germline CDR1 is MNHNS and CDR2 is SASEGT. CDR3 length equals 13 residues. CDR3 sequence: CASTRQGNTEAFF. CDR3 DNA: TGTGCCAGCACCCGACAGGGCAACACTGAAGCTTTCTTT.

This rearrangement joins TRBV28 to TRBJ1-3; D remains ambiguous. CDR3 length: 14 residues. V lost 5 bases to trimming and J lost 2 bases, with 10 bases between them. Germline assignment: CDR1 MDHEN and CDR2 SYDVKM. The DNA for the CDR3 is TGTGCCAGCAGTCGGGCGGGGACTGGAAACACCATATATTTT. Translating gives CASSRAGTGNTIYF. Together with reference TRBV28 and TRBJ1-3, the CDR3 gives the full variable domain: DVKVTQSSRYLVKRTGEKVFLECVQDMDHENMFWYRQDPGLGLRLIYFSYDVKMKEKGDIPEGYSVSREKKERFSLILESASTNQTSMYLCASSRAGTGNTIYFGEGSWLTVV.

J is TRBJ1-1 and V is TRBV13, with 9 positions matching TRBD1. This CDR3 spans 16 amino acids. From germline, CDR1 is PRHDT and CDR2 FYEKMQ (reference sequence). V shed 3 bases, J shed 2 bases, and the junction held 7 bases outside the gene matches. The CDR3 nucleotides are TGTGCCAGCAGCTTCCTCCGACAGGGGGGAAACACTGAAGCTTTCTTT. Its protein product is CASSFLRQGGNTEAFF.